This T cell receptor (beta chain) appears in the sequencing data of a study of blood T cell repertoires in COVID-19. The wider study: The origin of the acute and convalescent COVID-19 samples was the United States, Italy and Spain. PBMCs, B-cell-depleted T cells, or T cells provided the cDNA or gDNA that made up the material.

This clone was observed a single time. Per the study methods: Estimated nucleated cell counts came from reference gene primer amplification. Sequenced by immunoSEQ multiplex PCR; TCRdb stores in-frame clones only, minus some. For V, J and clone size, that table is used; D and trimming come from the DNA. The data contain about 250,000 clones, roughly 80% of them singletons. Those enrolled in Seattle joined during active infection and were followed longitudinally afterward. Sequenced: peripheral blood. The receptor comes from a person aged 65-85 years with COVID-19, enrolled during active disease.

In DNA, the CDR3 is TGTGCCAGCGCCGGAGTACCTAATGAAAAACTGTTTTTT. Translating gives CASAGVPNEKLFF. This chain uses TRBV9 with TRBJ1-4; D is uncertain. Trimming stripped 7 bases from V and 3 bases from J, with 10 bases between. This CDR3 region has 13 residues. Germline V lookup: CDR1 SGDLS, CDR2 YYNGEE.